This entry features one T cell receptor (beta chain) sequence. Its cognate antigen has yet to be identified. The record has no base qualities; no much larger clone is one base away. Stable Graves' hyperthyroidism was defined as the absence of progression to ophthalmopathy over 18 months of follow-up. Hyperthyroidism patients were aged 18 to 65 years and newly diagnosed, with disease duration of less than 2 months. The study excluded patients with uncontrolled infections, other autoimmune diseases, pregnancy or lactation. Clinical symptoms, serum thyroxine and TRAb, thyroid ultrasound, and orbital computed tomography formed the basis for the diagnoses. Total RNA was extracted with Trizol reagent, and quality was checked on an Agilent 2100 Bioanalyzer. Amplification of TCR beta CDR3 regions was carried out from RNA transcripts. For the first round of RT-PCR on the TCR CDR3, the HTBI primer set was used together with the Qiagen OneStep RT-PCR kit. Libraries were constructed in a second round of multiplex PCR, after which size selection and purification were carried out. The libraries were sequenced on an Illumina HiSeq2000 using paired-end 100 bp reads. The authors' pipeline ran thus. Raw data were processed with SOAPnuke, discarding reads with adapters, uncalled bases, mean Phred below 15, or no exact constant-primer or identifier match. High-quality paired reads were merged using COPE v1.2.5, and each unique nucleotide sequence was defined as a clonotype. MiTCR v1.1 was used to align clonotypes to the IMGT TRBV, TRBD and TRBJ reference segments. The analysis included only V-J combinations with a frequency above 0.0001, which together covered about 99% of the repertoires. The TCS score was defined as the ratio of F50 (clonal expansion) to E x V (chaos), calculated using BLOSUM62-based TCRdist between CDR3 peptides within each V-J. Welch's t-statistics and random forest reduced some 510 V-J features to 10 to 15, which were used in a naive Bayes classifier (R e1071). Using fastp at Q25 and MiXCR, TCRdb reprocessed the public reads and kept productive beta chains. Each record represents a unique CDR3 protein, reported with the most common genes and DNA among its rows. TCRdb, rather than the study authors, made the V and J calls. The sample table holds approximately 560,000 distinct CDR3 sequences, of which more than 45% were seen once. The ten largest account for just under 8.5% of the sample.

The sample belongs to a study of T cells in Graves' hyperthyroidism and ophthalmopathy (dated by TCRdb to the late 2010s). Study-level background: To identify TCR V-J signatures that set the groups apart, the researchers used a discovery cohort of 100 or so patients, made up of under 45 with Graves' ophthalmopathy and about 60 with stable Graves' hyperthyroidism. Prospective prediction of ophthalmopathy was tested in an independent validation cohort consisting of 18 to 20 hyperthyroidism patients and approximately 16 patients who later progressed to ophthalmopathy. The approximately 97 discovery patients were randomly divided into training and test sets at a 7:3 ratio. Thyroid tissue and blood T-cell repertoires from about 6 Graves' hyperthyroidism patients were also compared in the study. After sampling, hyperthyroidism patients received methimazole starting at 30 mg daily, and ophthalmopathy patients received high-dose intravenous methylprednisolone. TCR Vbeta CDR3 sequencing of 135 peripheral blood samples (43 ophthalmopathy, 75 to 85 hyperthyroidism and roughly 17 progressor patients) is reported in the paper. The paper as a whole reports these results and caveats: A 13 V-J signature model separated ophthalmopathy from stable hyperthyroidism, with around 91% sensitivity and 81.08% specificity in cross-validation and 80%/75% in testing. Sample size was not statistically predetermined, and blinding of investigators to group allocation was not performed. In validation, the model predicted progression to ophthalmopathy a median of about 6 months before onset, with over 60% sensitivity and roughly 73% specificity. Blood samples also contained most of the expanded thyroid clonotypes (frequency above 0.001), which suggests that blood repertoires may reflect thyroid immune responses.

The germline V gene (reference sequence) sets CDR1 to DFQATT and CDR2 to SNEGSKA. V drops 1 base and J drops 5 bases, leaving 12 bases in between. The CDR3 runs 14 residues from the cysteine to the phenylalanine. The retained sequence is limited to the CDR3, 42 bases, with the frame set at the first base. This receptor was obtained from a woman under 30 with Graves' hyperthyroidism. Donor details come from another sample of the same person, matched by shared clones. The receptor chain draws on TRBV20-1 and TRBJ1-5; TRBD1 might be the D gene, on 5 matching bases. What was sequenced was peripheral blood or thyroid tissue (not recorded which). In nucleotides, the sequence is TGCAGTGCTAGAGGAGCCCAGGGATATCAGCCCCAGCATTTT. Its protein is CSARGAQGYQPQHF.